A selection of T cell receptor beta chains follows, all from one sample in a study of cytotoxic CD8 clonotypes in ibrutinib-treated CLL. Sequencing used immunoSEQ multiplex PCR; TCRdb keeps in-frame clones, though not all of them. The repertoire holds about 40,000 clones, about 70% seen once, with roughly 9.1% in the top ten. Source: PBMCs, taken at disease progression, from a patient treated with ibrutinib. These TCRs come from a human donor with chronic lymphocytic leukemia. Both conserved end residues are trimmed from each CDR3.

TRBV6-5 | ASSRTSGRLNTQY
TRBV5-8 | ASSFLRGTGRINQPQH
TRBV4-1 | ASSQVAGGNEQF
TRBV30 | AWSGARANYGYT
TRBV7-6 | ASSSSGANEKLF
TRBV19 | ASSVGEGYEQF
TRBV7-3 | ASSSGSLSGMNTEAF
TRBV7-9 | ASSWVGHEKLF
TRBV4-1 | ASSQGTSAGGYTDTQY
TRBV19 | ASLRSSGANVLT
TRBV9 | ASSSGLYNSPLH
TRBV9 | ASSVYPNTEAF
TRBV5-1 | ASSFTKQGAGELF
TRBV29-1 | SVEARTGGSYNEQF
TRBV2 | ASSVGGGGGYT
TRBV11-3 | ASSLGPGDEQY
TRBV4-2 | ASSQGGTGGSYEQY
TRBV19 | ATTTGAGLTPNLLDGELF
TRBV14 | ASSQRRTHYEQY
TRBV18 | ASRDQGQGFYEQY
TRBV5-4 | ASSLVGGVYTGELF
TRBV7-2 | ASRLGSASTGELF
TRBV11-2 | ASSLVALGQGDYGYT
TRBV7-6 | ASSWPFSSYNEQF
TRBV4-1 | ASSQATPGQGAGEQY
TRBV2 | ASSRSGLRKTSSYNSPLH
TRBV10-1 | ASSPTALEAEQY
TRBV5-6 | ASSLERSPAF
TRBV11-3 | ASSRGLAGGPGEQF
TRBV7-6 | ASSPEGRGYNEQF
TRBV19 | ASVTGGNTEAF
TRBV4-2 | ASSQDGSGFNQPQH
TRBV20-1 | SARDFRGSF
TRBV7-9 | ASSSGQGQTGELF
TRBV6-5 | ATAPQGQQYEQY
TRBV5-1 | ASSSGDGNQPQH
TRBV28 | ASSLLAGDSNYGYT
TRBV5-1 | ASSLQGGRAGELF
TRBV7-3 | ASSSGWGETQY
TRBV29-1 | SVNRGGYYGYT
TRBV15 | ATSRAQTGRSYNEQF
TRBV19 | ASSIHEMNTEAF
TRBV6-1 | ASRTWGFEKLF
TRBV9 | ASSPSGGFINEQF
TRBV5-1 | ASSLTAPSYEQY
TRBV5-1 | ASSLAEGDYEQY
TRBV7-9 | ASSLEGGNTPYEQY
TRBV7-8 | ASSLSGTGAEKLF
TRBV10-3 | AISERGGDWELF
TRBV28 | ASSLRTSFANYGYT
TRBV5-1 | ASSFGHSNTGELF
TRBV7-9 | ASSVPLGQGPNEQF
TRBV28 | ASSSHGLLHFTGTGELF
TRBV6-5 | ASSPSTGLGYT
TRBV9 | ASSPRGGGGTDTQY
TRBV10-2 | ASSEKDLKNQPQH
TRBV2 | ASNPRTGVGEQY
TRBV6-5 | ASRRGSAGADTQY
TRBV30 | AWSVAVNQPQH